One sample yielded the 18 T cell receptor beta chains listed below, sequenced in a study of blood T cell repertoires in COVID-19 (dated by TCRdb to about 2020). Libraries were prepared through the immunoSEQ multiplex PCR assay. This is the immuneACCESS table as TCRdb keeps it, with only in-frame sequences that have V and J called. A part of the clones is gone; compared with another copy, unresolved V genes explain less than half, and the rest is unexplained. The sample records about 120,000 clones, roughly 85% of which are singletons. The top ten constitute roughly 27% of the sample. Sequencing input: peripheral blood. These receptors came from an elderly woman with acute or convalescent COVID-19.

This clone is a singleton in its sample. This chain joins TRBV21-1 and TRBJ1-2; whether TRBD1, the table's D call, matches the DNA was not checked. TRBV21-1 is a known pseudogene. The CDR3 contains 15 residues. Here the CDR3 DNA reads TGTGCCAGCAGCAACGGGACAGGGGGGCACTATGGCTACACCTTC. Amino acid sequence: CASSNGTGGHYGYTF.

J is TRBJ1-6 and V is TRBV5-8; the match to TRBD1 covers 11 bases. CDR1 is SGHTS and CDR2 is YDEGEE in the germline V gene. J was trimmed by 6 bases and V by 4 bases; bases with no gene match: 3. This CDR3 has 15 amino acids. The CDR3 DNA reads as TGTGCCAGCAGCACCGGACAGGGGGCTAATTCACCCCTCCACTTT. Translated: CASSTGQGANSPLHF.

This chain connects TRBV9 to TRBJ1-1; D might be TRBD1 (6 bases). Per the germline V gene, CDR1 is SGDLS and CDR2 is YYNGEE. The CDR3 totals 14 residues. Trimming took 4 bases from V and 2 from J, leaving 12 bases between them. CDR3 residues: CASSKQGQNTEAFF. The DNA of the CDR3 is TGTGCCAGCAGCAAACAGGGACAAAACACTGAAGCTTTCTTT.

The chain recombines TRBV6-5 with TRBJ1-6, with 7 nucleotides matching TRBD1. This CDR3 spans 15 amino acids. V lost 6 bases and J lost 8; bases outside the gene matches: 10. Germline values: CDR1 MNHEY, CDR2 SVGAGI. CDR3 in amino acids: CASRPRTGNYSPLHF. The CDR3 DNA reads TGTGCCAGCAGACCAAGGACAGGAAATTATTCACCCCTCCACTTT.

The chain recombines TRBV27 with TRBJ1-6; 10 bases map to TRBD1. V dropped 6 bases and J dropped 8; count of bases not matched to a gene: 10. Per germline, CDR1 MNHEY and CDR2 SMNVEV (reference sequence). This CDR3 is 16 amino acids long. CDR3 DNA sequence: TGTGCCAGCAGACGATCGGGGACAGGGGATCATTCACCCCTCCACTTT. Amino acid sequence: CASRRSGTGDHSPLHF.

V usage is TRBV5-5 and J usage is TRBJ2-1; the match to TRBD1 covers 7 bases. Germline V gene sequence: CDR1 SGHKS, CDR2 YYEKEE (reference sequence). The V and J ends lost 3 bases and 9 bases, in that order; junction bases with no gene match: 9. This CDR3 is 14 amino acids long. The CDR3 reads CASSSQKGTVEQFF. As DNA, the CDR3 is TGTGCCAGCAGCTCACAAAAAGGGACAGTTGAGCAGTTCTTC.

This clone came up a few times. This sequence joins TRBV19 and TRBJ1-2; D remains ambiguous. In germline, CDR1 is LNHDA, CDR2 SQIVND (reference sequence). Trimming removed 7 bases from V and 6 bases from J, with 15 bases in between. This CDR3 is built from 13 residues. CDR3 in amino acids: CASNHEGPDGYTF. The CDR3 nucleotides are TGTGCCAGTAATCACGAGGGTCCGGATGGCTACACCTTC.

This clone showed up just a few times. The rearrangement joins TRBV6-1 to TRBJ2-3; 8 positions match TRBD2. The CDR3 covers 16 residues. Per germline, CDR1 MNHNS and CDR2 SASEGT. Germline trimming cut 0 bases from V and 5 bases from J; bases unmatched to any gene: 7. CDR3 nucleotide sequence: TGTGCCAGCAGTGAAGCGTTCGGGGGGGGCCTAGATACGCAGTATTTT. Its protein product is CASSEAFGGGLDTQYF.

The chain links TRBV10-3 to TRBJ1-2, with D possibly TRBD1 on 5 matching bases. Trimming shortened V by 7 bases and J by 7 bases, and 19 bases separated the two germline ends. This CDR3 region has 14 residues. The germline CDR1 and CDR2 sequences are ENHRY and SYGVKD. CDR3 coding DNA: TGTGCCATCACATTTGGGGGGACGGCCGGTGGCTACACCTTC. Its translation is CAITFGGTAGGYTF.

This chain connects TRBV19 to TRBJ1-5; D may be TRBD1 (6 bases). The germline CDR1 and CDR2 sequences are LNHDA and SQIVND (reference sequence). There are 15 residues in the CDR3. V lost 6 bases and J 1 base, leaving 13 bases between the germline ends. As DNA, the CDR3 is TGTGCCAGTAGACAACAGCAGGGGAGCAATCAGCCCCAGCATTTT. Its protein product is CASRQQQGSNQPQHF.

The chain has TRBV5-6 and TRBJ1-5; TRBD1 agrees at 7 bases. This CDR3 is built from 15 residues. The germline gives CDR1 SGHDT, CDR2 YYEEEE. V shed 3 bases, J shed 0 bases, and the junction held 3 bases outside the gene matches. The CDR3 protein is CASSSQGNSNQPQHF. The CDR3 DNA reads TGTGCCAGCAGCTCACAGGGGAATAGCAATCAGCCCCAGCATTTT.

The chain has TRBV6-4 and TRBJ1-2; a weak D match, TRBD1 (6 bases). The CDR3 is 13 amino acids. The germline V gene has CDR1 MRHNA and CDR2 SNTAGT. Trimming shortened V by 0 bases and J by 5 bases, and 7 bases separated the two germline ends. The CDR3 reads CASSDSGQYGYTF. The CDR3 nucleotides are TGTGCCAGCAGTGACTCTGGACAGTATGGCTACACCTTC.

The CDR3 bases are TGTGCCAGTAGTTTATCGACAGGGTTGCCCACTGAAGCTTTCTTT. Its protein is CASSLSTGLPTEAFF. V and J are TRBV19 and TRBJ1-1; the match to TRBD1 covers 7 bases. The V and J ends lost 5 bases and 4 bases, in that order; junction bases with no gene match: 10. Germline V gives CDR1 LNHDA, CDR2 SQIVND (reference sequence). The CDR3 is made up of 15 amino acids.

The chain combines TRBV5-8 with TRBJ1-5, with TRBD1 matching 7 bases. Germline V gene sequence: CDR1 SGHTS, CDR2 YDEGEE. Trimming cost V 2 bases and J 2 bases; bases outside gene matches: 1. The CDR3 has 14 amino acids. This CDR3 is CASSFGTGNQPQHF. Here the CDR3 DNA reads TGTGCCAGCAGCTTCGGGACAGGCAATCAGCCCCAGCATTTT.

The rearrangement uses TRBV11-1 and TRBJ1-2; D might be TRBD1 (5 bases). This CDR3 is built from 13 residues. Deletions cut 5 bases from V and 4 bases from J, with 11 bases between. Germline-derived CDR1 and CDR2 are SGHAT and FQDESV (reference sequence). The CDR3 region is CASSPDSRYGYTF. The DNA of the CDR3 is TGTGCCAGCAGCCCAGACAGCCGCTATGGCTACACCTTC.

About this clone itself: Germline is not matched at one junction end, which may reflect a read error. This chain connects TRBV5-4 to TRBJ1-1; D uncertain. The CDR3 extends over 11 amino acids. CDR1 and CDR2 from the germline V gene are SGHNT and YYREEE (reference sequence). CDR3: CASSSDTEAFF. The CDR3 nucleotides read TGTGCCAGCAGCTCCGACACGGAAGCTTTCTTT.

The rearrangement joins TRBV7-9 to TRBJ1-6; maybe TRBD1 (6 bases). Germline V gives CDR1 SEHNR, CDR2 FQNEAQ (reference sequence). Trimming shortened V by 5 bases and J by 7 bases, and 12 bases separated the two germline ends. This CDR3 comprises 14 residues. The DNA for the CDR3 is TGTGCCAGCAGCCTGGGACACCCAAATTCACCCCTCCACTTT. Amino acids: CASSLGHPNSPLHF.

The rearrangement uses TRBV28 and TRBJ1-1; 8 nucleotides align to TRBD1. CDR3 length: 14 residues. V gave up 7 bases and J gave up 2 bases; unmatched junction bases: 6. CDR1 MDHEN and CDR2 SYDVKM come from the germline V gene. DNA for the CDR3: TGTGCCAGCATCAAGGGACAGGCTAACACTGAAGCTTTCTTT. It encodes CASIKGQANTEAFF.